This TCR beta chain was retrieved from a study of blood T cell repertoires in COVID-19. Study overall: The cDNA or gDNA used as material had been derived from T cells, B-cell-depleted T cells, or PBMCs.

As handled by the study authors: For nucleated cells, counts were estimated from reference gene primer amplification. Produced via immunoSEQ multiplex PCR; TCRdb's table is partial and in-frame only. V and J calls and clone size come straight from that table; D and trimming were deduced from the DNA. The data show around 170,000 clones, with roughly 77% seen just once and around 11% held by the top ten. Seattle-derived patients entered the study during active infection and were followed longitudinally. This CDR3 spans 15 amino acids. Germline V lookup: CDR1 MDHEN, CDR2 SYDVKM. V gave up 5 bases and J gave up 1 base; unmatched junction bases: 8.

The chain employs TRBV28 and TRBJ2-7, with 7 bases fitting TRBD1. This receptor was obtained from a woman of 80 years or more with COVID-19, enrolled during active disease. The specimen was peripheral blood. The CDR3 loop is CASSPWTGESYEQYF. The CDR3 nucleotides are TGTGCCAGCAGTCCCTGGACAGGAGAATCCTACGAGCAGTACTTC.